This is a list of T cell receptor beta chains from one sample in a study of shared clonotypes between healthy human individuals. Sequencing was performed with immunoSEQ multiplex PCR; in TCRdb, only in-frame clones are kept and a portion is missing. The repertoire has around 2,000,000 clones, approximately 94% of them found once; the top ten carry 0.85% to 1.3%. The specimen sequenced was naive CD8+ T cells sorted from blood. Receptors were obtained from a man aged 18 to 29 in good health. The CDR3 runs from the conserved cysteine through the conserved F or W. Each record gives: D gene, V gene, J gene, clone size, CDR3 protein, CDR3 DNA. D genes are given only for firm matches. Size is omitted from some rows. Given values are once, few, many or a class for expanded clones.

D gene: -; V gene: TRBV11-2; J gene: TRBJ1-1; clone size: -; CDR3 protein: CASSLGQGWMNTEAFF; CDR3 DNA: TGTGCCAGCAGCTTAGGGCAGGGCTGGATGAACACTGAAGCTTTCTTT
D gene: -; V gene: TRBV7-8; J gene: TRBJ1-5; clone size: -; CDR3 protein: CASSLEQGGSYMGGPQHF; CDR3 DNA: TGTGCCAGCAGCTTAGAACAGGGTGGCTCTTATATGGGCGGGCCCCAGCATTTT
D gene: TRBD2; V gene: TRBV19; J gene: TRBJ2-1; clone size: -; CDR3 protein: CASSAQSGNPYNEQFF; CDR3 DNA: TGTGCCAGTAGTGCTCAAAGCGGGAACCCCTACAATGAGCAGTTCTTC
D gene: -; V gene: TRBV10-2; J gene: TRBJ2-7; clone size: once; CDR3 protein: CASSITENSYEQYF; CDR3 DNA: TGCGCCAGCAGTATTACGGAAAACTCCTACGAGCAGTACTTC
D gene: TRBD2; V gene: TRBV7-9; J gene: TRBJ2-7; clone size: -; CDR3 protein: CASSSSGTSGYEQYF; CDR3 DNA: TGTGCCAGCAGCTCCTCCGGGACTAGCGGCTACGAGCAGTACTTC
D gene: -; V gene: TRBV7-9; J gene: TRBJ2-7; clone size: -; CDR3 protein: CASSPISGLFYEQYF; CDR3 DNA: TGTGCCAGCAGCCCCATTTCGGGACTCTTCTACGAGCAGTACTTC
D gene: -; V gene: TRBV28; J gene: TRBJ2-1; clone size: -; CDR3 protein: CASRVGVEQFF; CDR3 DNA: TGTGCCAGCAGGGTAGGGGTCGAGCAGTTCTTC
D gene: TRBD1; V gene: TRBV11-2; J gene: TRBJ2-7; clone size: -; CDR3 protein: CASSPPGAGTGDEQYF; CDR3 DNA: TGTGCCAGCAGCCCACCCGGTGCAGGGACAGGGGACGAGCAGTACTTC
D gene: -; V gene: TRBV5-4; J gene: TRBJ2-7; clone size: -; CDR3 protein: CASSADSSEQYF; CDR3 DNA: TGTGCCAGCAGCGCCGACTCGTCCGAGCAGTACTTC
D gene: -; V gene: TRBV6-5; J gene: TRBJ2-1; clone size: once; CDR3 protein: CASSYDGSGYNEQFF; CDR3 DNA: TGTGCCAGCAGTTATGACGGGAGTGGCTACAATGAGCAGTTCTTC
D gene: TRBD1; V gene: TRBV7-9; J gene: TRBJ2-5; clone size: -; CDR3 protein: CASSPRDRGPTETQYF; CDR3 DNA: TGTGCCAGCTCCCCGAGGGACAGGGGACCTACAGAGACCCAGTACTTC
D gene: -; V gene: TRBV5-1; J gene: TRBJ2-3; clone size: -; CDR3 protein: CASSLTGTSTDTQYF; CDR3 DNA: TGCGCCAGCAGCTTAACCGGGACTAGCACAGATACGCAGTATTTT
D gene: TRBD2; V gene: TRBV10-1; J gene: TRBJ2-3; clone size: -; CDR3 protein: CASSDTSGLLTDTQYF; CDR3 DNA: TGCGCCAGCAGTGACACTAGCGGGTTACTCACAGATACGCAGTATTTT
D gene: TRBD1; V gene: TRBV27; J gene: TRBJ1-1; clone size: -; CDR3 protein: CASSEQGATEAFF; CDR3 DNA: TGTGCCAGCAGTGAACAGGGGGCGACTGAAGCTTTCTTT
D gene: TRBD2; V gene: TRBV27; J gene: TRBJ2-7; clone size: -; CDR3 protein: CASSPRTSGDEQYF; CDR3 DNA: TGTGCCAGCAGTCCCCGGACTAGTGGTGACGAGCAGTACTTC
D gene: -; V gene: TRBV7-9; J gene: TRBJ1-4; clone size: -; CDR3 protein: CASSPKGLEGEKLFF; CDR3 DNA: TGTGCCAGCAGCCCGAAGGGGTTAGAGGGGGAAAAACTGTTTTTT
D gene: -; V gene: TRBV27; J gene: TRBJ1-6; clone size: few; CDR3 protein: CASSLSLGTTLHF; CDR3 DNA: TGTGCCAGCAGTTTATCACTGGGAACCACCCTCCACTTT
D gene: TRBD1; V gene: TRBV10-3; J gene: TRBJ1-5; clone size: once; CDR3 protein: CAISEATGGFQPQHF; CDR3 DNA: TGTGCCATCAGTGAAGCGACAGGGGGCTTTCAGCCCCAGCATTTT
D gene: -; V gene: TRBV12-1; J gene: TRBJ2-5; clone size: -; CDR3 protein: CASSFCPSGGALTGETQYF; CDR3 DNA: TGTGCCAGCAGCTTTTGTCCCAGCGGGGGGGCCTTAACGGGAGAGACCCAGTACTTC
D gene: -; V gene: TRBV9; J gene: TRBJ1-2; clone size: -; CDR3 protein: CASSVDPVNYGYTF; CDR3 DNA: TGTGCCAGCAGCGTAGATCCAGTTAACTATGGCTACACCTTC
D gene: -; V gene: TRBV15; J gene: TRBJ1-4; clone size: -; CDR3 protein: CATSRESGVRSEKLFF; CDR3 DNA: TGTGCCACCAGCAGGGAATCGGGGGTAAGGAGTGAAAAACTGTTTTTT
D gene: TRBD1; V gene: TRBV27; J gene: TRBJ2-7; clone size: -; CDR3 protein: CASSALGTGIYEQYF; CDR3 DNA: TGTGCCAGCAGTGCCCTCGGGACAGGGATTTACGAGCAGTACTTC
D gene: -; V gene: TRBV5-4; J gene: TRBJ2-3; clone size: -; CDR3 protein: CASSKQTDTQYF; CDR3 DNA: TGTGCCAGCAGCAAGCAGACAGATACGCAGTATTTT
D gene: TRBD2; V gene: TRBV7-9; J gene: TRBJ2-3; clone size: -; CDR3 protein: CASSHGGAGGTDTQYF; CDR3 DNA: TGTGCCAGCAGCCACGGAGGAGCGGGGGGCACAGATACGCAGTATTTT
D gene: TRBD2; V gene: TRBV6-1; J gene: TRBJ2-4; clone size: once; CDR3 protein: CASSAPGLAGGPAEDIQYF; CDR3 DNA: TGTGCCAGCAGTGCGCCGGGACTAGCGGGGGGGCCGGCTGAGGACATTCAGTACTTC
D gene: -; V gene: TRBV7-2; J gene: TRBJ1-2; clone size: once; CDR3 protein: CASSLGGGVSGYTF; CDR3 DNA: TGTGCCAGCAGCCTCGGCGGGGGCGTAAGTGGCTACACCTTC
D gene: -; V gene: TRBV4-1; J gene: TRBJ1-5; clone size: -; CDR3 protein: CASSQTVGGDQPQHF; CDR3 DNA: TGCGCCAGCAGCCAAACGGTGGGGGGAGATCAGCCCCAGCATTTT
D gene: -; V gene: TRBV7-9; J gene: TRBJ1-2; clone size: -; CDR3 protein: CASSLDWGNYGYTF; CDR3 DNA: TGTGCCAGCAGCCTGGATTGGGGGAACTATGGCTACACCTTC
D gene: -; V gene: TRBV5-6; J gene: TRBJ2-7; clone size: -; CDR3 protein: CVSSLGQGPIDPYEQYF; CDR3 DNA: TGTGTCAGCAGCTTGGGCCAGGGACCGATAGATCCCTACGAGCAGTACTTC
D gene: -; V gene: TRBV11-2; J gene: TRBJ2-7; clone size: -; CDR3 protein: CASSLDPVYEQYF; CDR3 DNA: TGTGCCAGCAGCTTAGACCCTGTTTACGAGCAGTACTTC
D gene: -; V gene: TRBV27; J gene: TRBJ1-5; clone size: -; CDR3 protein: CASSLRASNQPQHF; CDR3 DNA: TGTGCCAGCAGTTTACGGGCTAGCAATCAGCCCCAGCATTTT
D gene: -; V gene: TRBV5-1; J gene: TRBJ2-7; clone size: -; CDR3 protein: CASSIPPYEQYF; CDR3 DNA: TGCGCCAGCAGCATACCCCCCTACGAGCAGTACTTC
D gene: -; V gene: TRBV29-1; J gene: TRBJ2-5; clone size: -; CDR3 protein: CSVVTIQETQYF; CDR3 DNA: TGCAGCGTTGTCACGATCCAAGAGACCCAGTACTTC
D gene: -; V gene: TRBV6-1; J gene: TRBJ2-7; clone size: -; CDR3 protein: CASSDPTGLTYEQYF; CDR3 DNA: TGTGCCAGCAGTGACCCCACAGGGCTGACCTACGAGCAGTACTTC
D gene: -; V gene: TRBV7-9; J gene: TRBJ2-7; clone size: -; CDR3 protein: CASSFNHEQYF; CDR3 DNA: TGTGCCAGCAGCTTTAACCACGAGCAGTACTTC
D gene: -; V gene: TRBV6-5; J gene: TRBJ2-7; clone size: -; CDR3 protein: CASSYSTESAEQYF; CDR3 DNA: TGTGCCAGCAGTTACTCCACTGAAAGCGCCGAGCAGTACTTC
D gene: TRBD1; V gene: TRBV30; J gene: TRBJ1-4; clone size: -; CDR3 protein: CAWSPGTGVENEKLFF; CDR3 DNA: TGTGCCTGGAGTCCCGGGACAGGGGTCGAAAATGAAAAACTGTTTTTT
D gene: -; V gene: TRBV9; J gene: TRBJ1-1; clone size: -; CDR3 protein: CASSAVGGHRADTEAFF; CDR3 DNA: TGTGCCAGCAGCGCAGTAGGGGGTCATAGAGCGGACACTGAAGCTTTCTTT
D gene: TRBD1; V gene: TRBV19; J gene: TRBJ2-1; clone size: -; CDR3 protein: CASSKASEGTGNEQFF; CDR3 DNA: TGTGCCAGTAGTAAGGCTAGCGAAGGGACAGGCAATGAGCAGTTCTTC
D gene: -; V gene: TRBV9; J gene: TRBJ1-2; clone size: -; CDR3 protein: CASTLEGYGYTF; CDR3 DNA: TGTGCCAGCACCCTAGAGGGCTATGGCTACACCTTC
D gene: TRBD1; V gene: TRBV19; J gene: TRBJ2-1; clone size: -; CDR3 protein: CASNTGGSSYNEQFF; CDR3 DNA: TGTGCCAGTAACACAGGGGGCAGCTCCTACAATGAGCAGTTCTTC
D gene: TRBD2; V gene: TRBV15; J gene: TRBJ2-3; clone size: -; CDR3 protein: CATSRVPSGGLTDTQYF; CDR3 DNA: TGTGCCACCAGCAGAGTCCCTAGCGGGGGGCTCACAGATACGCAGTATTTT
D gene: TRBD2; V gene: TRBV18; J gene: TRBJ2-1; clone size: -; CDR3 protein: CASSPPGGGNNEQFF; CDR3 DNA: TGTGCCAGCTCACCACCGGGGGGGGGAAACAATGAGCAGTTCTTC
D gene: -; V gene: TRBV5-1; J gene: TRBJ2-3; clone size: -; CDR3 protein: CASRAGNQPPTDTQYF; CDR3 DNA: TGCGCCAGCAGGGCTGGGAATCAACCCCCCACAGATACGCAGTATTTT
D gene: TRBD1; V gene: TRBV2; J gene: TRBJ1-5; clone size: -; CDR3 protein: CASGDSLNQPQHF; CDR3 DNA: TGTGCCAGCGGGGACAGCCTCAATCAGCCCCAGCATTTT
D gene: -; V gene: TRBV9; J gene: TRBJ1-5; clone size: once; CDR3 protein: CASSGLGSYEPQHF; CDR3 DNA: TGTGCCAGCAGCGGTCTGGGCAGTTATGAGCCCCAGCATTTT